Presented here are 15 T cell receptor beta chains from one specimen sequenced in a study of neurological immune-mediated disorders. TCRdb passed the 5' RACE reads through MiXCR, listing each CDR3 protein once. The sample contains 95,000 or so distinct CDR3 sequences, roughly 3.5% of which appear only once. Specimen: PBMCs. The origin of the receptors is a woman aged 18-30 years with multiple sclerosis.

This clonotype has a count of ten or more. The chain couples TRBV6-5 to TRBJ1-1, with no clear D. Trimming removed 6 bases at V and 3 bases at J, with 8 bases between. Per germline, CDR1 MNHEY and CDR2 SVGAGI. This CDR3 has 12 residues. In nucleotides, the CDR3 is TGTGCCAGCAGGCGAACCGACACTGAAGCTTTCTTT. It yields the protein CASRRTDTEAFF.

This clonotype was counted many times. Here the CDR3 DNA reads TGTGCCAGCAGCAGGGGGGTCAGCTCCTACGAGCAGTACTTC. The encoded protein is CASSRGVSSYEQYF. The gene calls are TRBV27 and TRBJ2-7, with a weak D call TRBD1 (7 bases). The CDR3 has 14 residues. The germline V gene has CDR1 MNHEY and CDR2 SMNVEV (reference sequence). V lost 6 bases, J lost 0 bases, and 12 bases lay in between.

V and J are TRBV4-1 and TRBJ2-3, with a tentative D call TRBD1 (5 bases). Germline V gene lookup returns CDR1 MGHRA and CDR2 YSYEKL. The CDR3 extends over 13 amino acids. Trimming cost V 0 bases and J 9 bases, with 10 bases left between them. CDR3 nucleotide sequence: TGCGCCAGCAGCCAAGATCGCTGGGGCACGCAGTATTTT. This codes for CASSQDRWGTQYF.

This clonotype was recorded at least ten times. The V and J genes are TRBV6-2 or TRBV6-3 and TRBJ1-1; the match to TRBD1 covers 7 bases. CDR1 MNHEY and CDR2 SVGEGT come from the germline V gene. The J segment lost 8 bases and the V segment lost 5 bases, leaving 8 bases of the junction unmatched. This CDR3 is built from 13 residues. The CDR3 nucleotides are TGTGCCAGCAGTGAAAACAGGGGAAGCGAAGCTTTCTTT. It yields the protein CASSENRGSEAFF.

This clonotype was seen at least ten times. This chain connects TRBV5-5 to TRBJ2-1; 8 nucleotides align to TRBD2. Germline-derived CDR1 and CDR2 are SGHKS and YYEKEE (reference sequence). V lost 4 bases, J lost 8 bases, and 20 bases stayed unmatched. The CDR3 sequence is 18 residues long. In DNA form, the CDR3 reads TGTGCCAGCAGCCCACAGGGCCTAGCGGGTGATCAAGTCGATGAGCAGTTCTTC. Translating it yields CASSPQGLAGDQVDEQFF.

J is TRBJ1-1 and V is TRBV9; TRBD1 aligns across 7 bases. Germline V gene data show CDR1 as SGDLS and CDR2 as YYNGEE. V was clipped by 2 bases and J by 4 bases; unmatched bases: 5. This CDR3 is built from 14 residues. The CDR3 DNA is TGTGCCAGCAGCGTTGGAGACAGGGTCACTGAAGCTTTCTTT. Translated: CASSVGDRVTEAFF. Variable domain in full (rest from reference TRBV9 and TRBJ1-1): DSGVTQTPKHLITATGQRVTLRCSPRSGDLSVYWYQQSLDQGLQFLIQYYNGEERAKGNILERFSAQQFPDLHSELNLSSLELGDSALYFCASSVGDRVTEAFFGQGTRLTVV.

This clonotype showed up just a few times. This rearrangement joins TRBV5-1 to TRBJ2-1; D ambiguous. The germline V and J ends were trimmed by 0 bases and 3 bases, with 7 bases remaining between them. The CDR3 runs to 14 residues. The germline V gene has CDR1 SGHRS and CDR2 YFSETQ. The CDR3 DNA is TGCGCCAGCAGCTTGGGGCTAGACTACAATGAGCAGTTCTTC. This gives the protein CASSLGLDYNEQFF.

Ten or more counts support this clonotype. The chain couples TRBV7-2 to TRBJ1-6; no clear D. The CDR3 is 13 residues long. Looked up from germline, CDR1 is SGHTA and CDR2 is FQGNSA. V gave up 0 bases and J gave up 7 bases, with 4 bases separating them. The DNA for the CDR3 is TGTGCCAGCAGCTTAGCCGGGAATTCACCCCTCCACTTT. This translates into CASSLAGNSPLHF.

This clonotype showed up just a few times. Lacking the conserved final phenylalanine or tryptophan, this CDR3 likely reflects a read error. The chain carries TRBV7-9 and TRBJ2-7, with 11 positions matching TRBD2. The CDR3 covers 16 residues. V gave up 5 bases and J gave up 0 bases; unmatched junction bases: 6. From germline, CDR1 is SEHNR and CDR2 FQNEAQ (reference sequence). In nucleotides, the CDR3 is TGTGCCAGCAGCGCCCTCACTAGCGGGAGCTCCTACGAGCAGTACTGC. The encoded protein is CASSALTSGSSYEQYC.

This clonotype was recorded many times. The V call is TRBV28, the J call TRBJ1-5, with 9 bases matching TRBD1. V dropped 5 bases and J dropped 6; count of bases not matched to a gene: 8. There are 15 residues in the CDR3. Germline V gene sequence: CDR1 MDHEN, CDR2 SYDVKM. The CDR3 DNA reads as TGTGCCAGCAGTCGGGACAGGGACCGGCGTCAGCCCCAGCATTTT. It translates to CASSRDRDRRQPQHF.

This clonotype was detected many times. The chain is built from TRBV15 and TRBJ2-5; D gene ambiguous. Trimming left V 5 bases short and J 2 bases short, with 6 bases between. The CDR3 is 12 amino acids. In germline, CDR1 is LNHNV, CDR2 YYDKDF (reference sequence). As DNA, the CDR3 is TGTGCCACCAGCGCCCGTCAAGAGACCCAGTACTTC. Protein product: CATSARQETQYF.

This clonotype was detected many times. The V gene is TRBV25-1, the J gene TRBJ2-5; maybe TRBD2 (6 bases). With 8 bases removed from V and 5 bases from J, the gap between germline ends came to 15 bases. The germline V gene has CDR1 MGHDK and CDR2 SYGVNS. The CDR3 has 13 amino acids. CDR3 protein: CASLRGSGETQYF. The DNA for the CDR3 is TGTGCCAGCCTTCGGGGGAGTGGGGAGACCCAGTACTTC.

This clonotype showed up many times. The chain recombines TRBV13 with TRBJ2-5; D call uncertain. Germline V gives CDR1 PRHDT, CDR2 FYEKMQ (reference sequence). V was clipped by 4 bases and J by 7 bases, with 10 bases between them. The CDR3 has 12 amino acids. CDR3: CASSSAEGTQYF. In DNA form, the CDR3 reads TGTGCCAGCAGCTCCGCCGAAGGGACCCAGTACTTC.

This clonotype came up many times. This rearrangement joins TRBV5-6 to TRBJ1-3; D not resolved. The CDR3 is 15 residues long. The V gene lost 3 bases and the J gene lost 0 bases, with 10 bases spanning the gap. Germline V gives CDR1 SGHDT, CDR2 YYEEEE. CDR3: CASSSGLNSGNTIYF. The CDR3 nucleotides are TGTGCCAGCAGCTCCGGACTGAACTCTGGAAACACCATATATTTT.

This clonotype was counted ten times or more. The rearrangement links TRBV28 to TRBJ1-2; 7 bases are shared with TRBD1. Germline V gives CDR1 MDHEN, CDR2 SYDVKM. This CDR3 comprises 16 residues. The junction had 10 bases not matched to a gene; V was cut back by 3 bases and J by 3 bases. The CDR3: CASSFGVGQADYGYTF. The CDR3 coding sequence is TGTGCCAGCAGTTTTGGAGTCGGACAGGCTGACTATGGCTACACCTTC.